This T cell receptor beta chain was identified during a study of monozygotic twins with inflammatory bowel disease. Note on this clonotype: The target antigen is unknown.

Reanalyzing the 5' RACE reads, TCRdb keeps one entry per CDR3 protein, without DNA. The specimen's table records 400,000 or so distinct CDR3 sequences. There are 17 residues in the CDR3. Germline V gene sequence: CDR1 LNHDA, CDR2 SQIVND (reference sequence). Every donor provided one blood sample measuring 2.5 to 3 ml. Blood samples, whole and unsorted for T cells, yielded the isolated total RNA. Findings and limits, study-wide: With inverse Simpson as the measure, TCRbeta diversity was lower in IBD patients than in healthy co-twins.

The origin of this receptor is a human donor with ulcerative colitis or Crohn's disease, or a healthy co-twin of an affected twin (not recorded which). Sequencing used blood. V and J are TRBV19 and TRBJ2-6. The CDR3 reads CASSPPQSFSGANVLTF.